A single sample gave rise to the 5 T cell receptor beta chains below, sequenced in a study of cytomegalovirus exposure and HLA in healthy donors. The PCR contained 60 Vbeta and 13 Jbeta primers. Measured with immunoSEQ multiplex PCR; TCRdb has only the in-frame clones, and not every one. The sample lists 75,000 to 90,000 clones, under 80% occurring once. Input material: PBMCs. These receptors all come from a male donor in good health and CMV-seropositive.

This clone was observed a single time. V is TRBV4-1 and J is TRBJ2-7; D is perhaps TRBD2 (6 bases). The CDR3 is 12 residues long. V was cut by 3 bases and J by 3 bases, with 6 bases left in between. Germline values: CDR1 MGHRA, CDR2 YSYEKL. The CDR3 sequence: CASSQGGYEQYF. CDR3 DNA: TGCGCCAGCAGCCAGGGGGGCTACGAGCAGTACTTC.

V gene TRBV6-1 combines with J gene TRBJ1-5; a weak D match, TRBD1 (6 bases). The V end lost 3 bases, the J end lost 8 bases, and 14 bases lay between the germline ends. This CDR3 has 14 residues. Germline lookup yields CDR1 MNHNS and CDR2 SASEGT. The chain's CDR3 is CASSESGDWEPQHF. The CDR3 coding sequence is TGTGCCAGCAGTGAGTCAGGGGATTGGGAGCCCCAGCATTTT.

The rearrangement links TRBV2 to TRBJ2-7, with 7 bases identical to TRBD2. This CDR3 has 15 residues. Germline V CDR1 and CDR2: SNHLY, FYNNEI. V shed 2 bases and J 0 bases; nucleotides not matched to a gene: 4. The CDR3 DNA is TGTGCCAGCAGTGAATGGGGGGGTCTCTCCTACGAGCAGTACTTC. Its protein product is CASSEWGGLSYEQYF.

The CDR3 nucleotides are TGTGCCATCAACGGACAGGGGGCTAGGGTCGATGGCTACACCTTC. It specifies CAINGQGARVDGYTF. This chain uses TRBV10-3 with TRBJ1-2, with TRBD1 matching over 11 bases. Trimming at V came to 7 bases and at J to 6 bases, leaving 10 bases not matched to a gene. CDR1 is ENHRY, CDR2 SYGVKD, per germline. The CDR3 covers 15 residues.

The rearrangement links TRBV6-5 to TRBJ2-2; TRBD2 agrees at 9 bases. The CDR3 sequence is 15 residues long. Germline V gene sequence: CDR1 MNHEY, CDR2 SVGAGI. V lost 6 bases and J lost 1; bases outside the gene matches: 3. The CDR3: CASSRSGGNTGELFF. In DNA form, the CDR3 reads TGTGCCAGCAGCCGTAGCGGGGGGAACACCGGGGAGCTGTTTTTT.